The clone carrying this T cell receptor (beta chain) was picked up many times. What it binds is unknown. Scientists amplified the TCR beta CDR3 regions from RNA transcripts. The workflow started with a first-round RT-PCR run with HTBI primers and then moved on to a second-round multiplex PCR. Via MiXCR, TCRdb re-called the multiplex PCR reads, giving one row per CDR3 protein. The profile shows 350,000 to 400,000 distinct CDR3 sequences, 15% to 19% of them singletons. The source of the sample is a study of Graves' ophthalmopathy and Graves' hyperthyroidism. Findings and limits, study-wide: Most thyroid-expanded clonotypes exceeding 0.001 frequency were also found in blood.

Deletions cut 1 base from V and 3 bases from J, with 9 bases between. CDR1 and CDR2 (germline): KGHSH, LQKENI. The CDR3 runs 14 residues. Only newly diagnosed hyperthyroidism patients aged 18 to 65, with under 2 months' duration, were enrolled. Fresh peripheral blood, 8.5 to 10 ml, was the PBMC source. Sequenced: peripheral blood. V gene TRBV18 combines with J gene TRBJ2-5, with D maybe TRBD2 (6 bases). This clonotype was sampled from a woman aged 18 to 35 with stable Graves' hyperthyroidism. Here the CDR3 reads CASSPRGAEETQYF. The CDR3 nucleotides read TGTGCCAGCTCACCACGCGGGGCAGAAGAGACCCAGTACTTC.